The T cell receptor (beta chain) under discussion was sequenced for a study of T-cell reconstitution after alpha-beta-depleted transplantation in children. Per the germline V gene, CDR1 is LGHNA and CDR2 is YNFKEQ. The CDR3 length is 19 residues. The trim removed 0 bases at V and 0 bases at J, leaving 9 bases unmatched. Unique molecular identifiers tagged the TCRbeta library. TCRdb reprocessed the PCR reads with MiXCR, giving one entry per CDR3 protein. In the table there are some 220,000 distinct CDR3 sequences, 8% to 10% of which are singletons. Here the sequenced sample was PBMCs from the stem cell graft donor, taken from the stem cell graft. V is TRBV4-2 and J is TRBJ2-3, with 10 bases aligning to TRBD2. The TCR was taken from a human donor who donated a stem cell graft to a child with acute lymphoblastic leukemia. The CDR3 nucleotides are TGTGCCAGCAGCCAAGATGGGCTAGCGGGGGCCACTAGCACAGATACGCAGTATTTT. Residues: CASSQDGLAGATSTDTQYF.